These 31 T cell receptor beta chains were sequenced from one sample in a study of CD8+CD57+ T cells in acquired aplastic anemia. TCR beta VDJ combinations and CDR3 sequences were profiled from genomic DNA. From the reads, TCRdb called clonotypes with MiXCR, one entry per CDR3 protein. This sample has about 190,000 distinct CDR3 sequences, with approximately 52% found just once. The specimen sequenced was sorted CD4+, CD8+, or CD8+CD57+ T cells (not recorded which) from PBMCs. Source of these receptors: a human donor in good health, serving as a control.

The V call is TRBV12-3 or TRBV12-4, the J call TRBJ1-5; TRBD1 is a possible D gene (6 bases). Deletions cut 3 bases from V and 1 base from J, with 13 bases between. The CDR3 covers 16 residues. CDR3 protein: CASSLGGRASNQPQHF. In nucleotides, the CDR3 is TGTGCCAGCAGTTTGGGGGGCAGGGCGAGCAATCAGCCCCAGCATTTT.

This clonotype has at least ten counts. The chain combines TRBV7-9 with TRBJ2-7; TRBD2 is a possible D gene (6 bases). The germline gives CDR1 SEHNR, CDR2 FQNEAQ (reference sequence). The V end was cut by 3 bases, the J end by 1 base, with 13 bases between. This CDR3 is 15 amino acids long. The CDR3 protein is CASSFGAGTSYEQYF. DNA of the CDR3: TGTGCCAGCAGCTTTGGGGCAGGGACTTCCTACGAGCAGTACTTC.

This clonotype was detected many times. The chain recombines TRBV6-6 with TRBJ1-1; TRBD1 matches at 7 bases. Per germline, CDR1 MNHNY and CDR2 SVGAGI (reference sequence). With V trimmed by 4 bases and J by 0 bases, 8 bases remained unmatched. The CDR3 extends over 16 amino acids. This chain's CDR3 is CASSFLDRSLNTEAFF. In nucleotides, the CDR3 is TGTGCCAGCAGTTTCCTGGACAGGTCTTTGAACACTGAAGCTTTCTTT.

The rearrangement uses TRBV3-1 and TRBJ2-5; tentative D call: TRBD2 (6 bases). The CDR3 contains 17 residues. Trimming cost V 9 bases and J 1 base, with 24 bases left between them. The V gene's germline CDR1 is LGHDT and CDR2 YNNKEL (reference sequence). The CDR3 is CASQSYRQTSSQETQYF. The CDR3 DNA reads TGTGCCAGTCAAAGCTATCGCCAGACTAGTTCCCAAGAGACCCAGTACTTC.

V gene TRBV10-3 combines with J gene TRBJ1-2, with D tentatively TRBD1 (6 bases). This CDR3 region has 15 residues. Germline CDR1 is ENHRY and CDR2 is SYGVKD. V was cut by 11 bases and J by 7 bases, with 26 bases left in between. DNA for the CDR3: TGTGCCGGCAGTGACAGGAGGGCAGCTTTGGGTGGCTACACCTTC. This sequence encodes CAGSDRRAALGGYTF.

The chain uses TRBV12-3 or TRBV12-4 and TRBJ1-1; D is uncertain. Trimming took off 6 bases at V and 2 bases at J, with 7 bases between the two ends. The CDR3 runs to 12 residues. Written as DNA, the CDR3 is TGTGCCAGCAGAGCCCGAAACACTGAAGCTTTCTTT. Amino acid sequence: CASRARNTEAFF.

The V call is TRBV10-2, the J call TRBJ2-6; D is ambiguous. Germline V gene data show CDR1 as WSHSY and CDR2 as SAAADI. The CDR3 has 17 residues. The V gene lost 0 bases and the J gene lost 2 bases, with 11 bases spanning the gap. The CDR3 DNA reads as TGCGCCAGCAGTGAGTCATCGGGTGGGGCTGGGGCCAACGTCCTGACTTTC. Translated, it gives CASSESSGGAGANVLTF.

The chain has TRBV7-2 and TRBJ1-5; D call uncertain. The CDR3 is made up of 14 amino acids. Germline V gene data show CDR1 as SGHTA and CDR2 as FQGNSA. V was clipped by 3 bases and J by 1 base, with 7 bases between them. The CDR3 nucleotides are TGTGCCAGCAGCTTTACTAGGAGCAATCAGCCCCAGCATTTT. Residues: CASSFTRSNQPQHF.

This clonotype was recorded at least ten times. J is TRBJ2-3 and V is TRBV7-3, with D possibly TRBD2 on 6 matching bases. Germline CDR1 is SGHTA and CDR2 is FQGTGA. This CDR3 spans 14 amino acids. V was clipped by 4 bases and J by 10 bases, with 18 bases between them. This CDR3 is CASSSHIVGGAQYF. The CDR3 nucleotides read TGTGCCAGCAGCTCTCACATAGTGGGGGGTGCGCAGTATTTT.

This clonotype was seen a single time. The chain is built from TRBV7-2 and TRBJ1-1; D ambiguous. The V end lost 4 bases, the J end lost 0 bases, and 12 bases lay between the germline ends. Germline CDR1 reads SGHTA; CDR2 reads FQGNSA. This CDR3 is built from 15 residues. CDR3 protein: CASSSVPGMNTEAFF. The CDR3 nucleotides are TGTGCCAGCAGCTCGGTGCCAGGTATGAACACTGAAGCTTTCTTT.

The chain has TRBV2 and TRBJ1-2; a possible D gene is TRBD1 (6 bases). The CDR3 has 13 residues. Germline loops: CDR1 SNHLY, CDR2 FYNNEI. V was shortened by 4 bases and J by 4 bases, with 10 bases between the two germline ends. CDR3 in amino acids: CASSAGHLYGYTF. Written as DNA, the CDR3 is TGTGCCAGCAGTGCGGGACACCTCTATGGCTACACCTTC.

This sequence joins TRBV24-1 and TRBJ2-5; 7 bases align to TRBD1. The CDR3 runs 15 residues. Germline CDR1 KGHDR, CDR2 SFDVKD. V shed 1 base, J shed 1 base, and the junction held 2 bases outside the gene matches. The CDR3: CATSDFRDSQETQYF. CDR3 nucleotides: TGTGCCACCAGTGATTTTAGGGACAGCCAAGAGACCCAGTACTTC.

Many counts were recorded for this clonotype. This rearrangement joins TRBV6-5 to TRBJ2-3; TRBD2 is a possible D gene (7 bases). Trimming took off 7 bases at V and 5 bases at J, with 13 bases between the two ends. The CDR3 is 13 amino acids. Germline CDR1 reads MNHEY; CDR2 reads SVGAGI. The CDR3 protein is CASKGGARDTQYF. The CDR3 DNA follows: TGTGCCAGCAAGGGGGGGGCAAGAGATACGCAGTATTTT.

Only a few counts were recorded for this clonotype. The CDR3 end shows no conserved phenylalanine or tryptophan, and so a read error is likely. The limits of the CDR3 on the DNA are not certain, so only TCRdb's listed CDR3 is given. This chain joins TRBV28 and TRBJ2-5; TRBD2, as called in the table, went unchecked against the DNA. The CDR3 is 12 residues long, counting both termini. Germline-derived CDR1 and CDR2 are MDHEN and SYDVKM. CDR3 sequence: CASSLYLTSGDT.

V usage is TRBV25-1 and J usage is TRBJ2-2, with D perhaps TRBD2 (6 bases). The germline V and J ends were trimmed by 5 bases and 5 bases, with 15 bases remaining between them. The CDR3 is 15 residues long. The germline CDR1 and CDR2 sequences are MGHDK and SYGVNS. DNA of the CDR3: TGTGCCAGCAGTTTCAGGCCGGGGGTTACCGGGGAGCTGTTTTTT. Protein sequence: CASSFRPGVTGELFF.

CDR3 protein: CAISASGRQSYGYTF. CDR3 nucleotide sequence: TGTGCCATCAGTGCGTCGGGTAGACAGAGCTATGGCTACACCTTC. This chain uses TRBV10-3 with TRBJ1-2, with D maybe TRBD1 (5 bases). The germline V and J ends were trimmed by 4 bases and 4 bases, with 16 bases remaining between them. The germline gives CDR1 ENHRY, CDR2 SYGVKD. The CDR3 is made up of 15 amino acids.

This clonotype was picked up a small number of times. This sequence joins TRBV12-3 or TRBV12-4 and TRBJ1-1; a possible D gene is TRBD1 (6 bases). Trimming pared 6 bases from V and 5 bases from J, leaving 13 bases between. The CDR3 contains 13 residues. The CDR3 sequence is CASRIQGRTEAFF. CDR3 coding DNA: TGTGCCAGCAGAATACAGGGTCGGACTGAAGCTTTCTTT.

This clonotype has ten or more counts. CDR3 DNA sequence: TGCGCCAGCAAGAGACTAGAGGGAGGGCAGAATGGCTACACCTTC. Translated, it gives CASKRLEGGQNGYTF. This rearrangement joins TRBV5-1 to TRBJ1-2; no definite D call. Germline V CDR1 and CDR2: SGHRS, YFSETQ. V lost 6 bases and J lost 6, with 21 bases in between. This CDR3 region has 15 residues.

This clonotype was picked up many times. The chain carries TRBV7-2 and TRBJ2-7; 15 bases are shared with TRBD2. CDR3 length equals 16 residues. Germline CDR1 reads SGHTA; CDR2 reads FQGNSA. Trimming removed 5 bases from V and 0 bases from J; junction bases left unmatched: 2. CDR3 nucleotides: TGTGCCAGCAGCCGGACTAGCGGGGGGGCCTCCTACGAGCAGTACTTC. It translates to CASSRTSGGASYEQYF.

This clonotype appeared many times. The chain employs TRBV10-3 and TRBJ1-2; 7 nucleotides agree with TRBD1. The germline V gene encodes CDR1 ENHRY and CDR2 SYGVKD. The CDR3 loop spans 16 amino acids. V lost 10 bases to trimming and J lost 2 bases; unmatched junction nucleotides: 16. This CDR3 is CATFAGQNEMNYGYTF. DNA of the CDR3: TGTGCCACCTTTGCGGGACAGAATGAGATGAACTATGGCTACACCTTC.

This clonotype showed up many times. The chain has TRBV20-1 and TRBJ2-3; 12 nucleotides agree with TRBD2. V shed 0 bases and J 2 bases; nucleotides not matched to a gene: 15. The germline V gene has CDR1 DFQATT and CDR2 SNEGSKA (reference sequence). The CDR3 has 20 amino acids. The DNA of the CDR3 is TGCAGTGCTAGAGATTGGCTAGCGGGGGGGGTTATTGCGGACACAGATACGCAGTATTTT. The encoded protein is CSARDWLAGGVIADTDTQYF.

The chain carries TRBV7-2 and TRBJ2-7; a weak D match, TRBD1 (6 bases). This CDR3 has 13 residues. The V gene lost 5 bases and the J gene lost 2 bases, with 10 bases spanning the gap. The germline CDR1 and CDR2 sequences are SGHTA and FQGNSA. The CDR3 region is CASSVGGPYEQYF. The DNA for the CDR3 is TGTGCCAGCAGCGTAGGGGGACCCTACGAGCAGTACTTC.

The chain has TRBV7-9 and TRBJ1-5; D is perhaps TRBD1 (6 bases). The germline V and J ends were trimmed by 3 bases and 6 bases, with 9 bases remaining between them. The CDR3 loop spans 13 amino acids. CDR1 is SEHNR, CDR2 FQNEAQ, per germline (reference sequence). This chain's CDR3 is CASSLTGPQPQHF. CDR3 sequence (DNA): TGTGCCAGCAGCTTGACAGGACCTCAGCCCCAGCATTTT.

This clonotype was recorded many times. The CDR3 loop is CASSLGGWYNSPLHF. CDR3 DNA sequence: TGTGCCAGCAGCTTAGGGGGCTGGTATAATTCACCCCTCCACTTT. The J gene is TRBJ1-6, the V gene TRBV7-2; possibly TRBD1 for D (5 bases). V was cut by 1 base and J by 4 bases, with 8 bases left in between. The CDR3 sequence is 15 residues long. Germline V gives CDR1 SGHTA, CDR2 FQGNSA.

This clonotype was counted only a few times. The chain uses TRBV28 and TRBJ1-5, with 10 bases that match TRBD1. This CDR3 spans 16 amino acids. V lost 8 bases and J lost 5; bases outside the gene matches: 12. Germline V gene sequence: CDR1 MDHEN, CDR2 SYDVKM. CDR3 bases: TGTGCCAGCTCCCGCGGGGACAGGGGCCTCGATCAGCCCCAGCATTTT. Protein: CASSRGDRGLDQPQHF.

This clonotype was observed many times. The chain couples TRBV7-9 to TRBJ1-1; D remains ambiguous. The germline CDR1 and CDR2 sequences are SEHNR and FQNEAQ (reference sequence). CDR3 length: 15 amino acids. V lost 7 bases to trimming and J lost 11 bases, with 26 bases between them. CDR3 residues: CASTLGVDSGGQAFF. In DNA, the CDR3 is TGTGCCAGCACCCTAGGTGTTGATAGTGGAGGGCAGGCTTTCTTT.

The J gene is TRBJ1-6, the V gene TRBV30; D may be TRBD1 (5 bases). Germline values: CDR1 GTSNPN, CDR2 SVGIG (reference sequence). The CDR3 loop spans 17 amino acids. The V gene lost 1 base and the J gene lost 7 bases, with 20 bases spanning the gap. The CDR3 region has the DNA TGTGCCTGGAGTGCCTCGGGCTCGACAGAAATAAATTCACCCCTCCACTTT. Translating it yields CAWSASGSTEINSPLHF.

V and J are TRBV28 and TRBJ1-6; a possible D gene is TRBD1 (6 bases). Per germline, CDR1 MDHEN and CDR2 SYDVKM. V lost 6 bases and J lost 9, with 15 bases in between. The CDR3 is 14 amino acids. CDR3 in DNA: TGTGCCAGCAGGTCGGGTAGGGGGGTTTCACCCCTCCACTTT. This translates into CASRSGRGVSPLHF. The entire variable domain, with the rest obtained from reference TRBV28 and TRBJ1-6, is as follows: DVKVTQSSRYLVKRTGEKVFLECVQDMDHENMFWYRQDPGLGLRLIYFSYDVKMKEKGDIPEGYSVSREKKERFSLILESASTNQTSMYLCASRSGRGVSPLHFGNGTRLTVT.

CDR3: CASIPVRVDGYTF. The CDR3 DNA reads TGTGCCAGCATCCCTGTTCGGGTAGATGGCTACACCTTC. J is TRBJ1-2 and V is TRBV2; no reliable D call. CDR1 and CDR2 (germline): SNHLY, FYNNEI. Between the trimmed V and J ends, which lost 7 bases and 6 bases, there was a span of 15 bases. This CDR3 contains 13 residues.

The CDR3 loop is CASSLLTPARYSGANVLTF. The CDR3 DNA follows: TGTGCCAGCAGCTTATTGACACCGGCTAGGTACTCTGGGGCCAACGTCCTGACTTTC. This sequence joins TRBV11-2 and TRBJ2-6; no firm D call. Germline CDR1 and CDR2: SGHAT and FQNNGV. The length of the CDR3 is 19 residues. Between the trimmed V and J ends, which lost 2 bases and 0 bases, there was a span of 17 bases.

This clonotype was seen repeatedly, ten times or more. V usage is TRBV5-6 and J usage is TRBJ1-6, with 7 positions matching TRBD1. This CDR3 has 17 amino acids. Germline trimming cut 0 bases from V and 6 bases from J; bases unmatched to any gene: 9. Germline V lookup: CDR1 SGHDT, CDR2 YYEEEE. CDR3 sequence: CASSLETGTAFNSPLHF. The CDR3 nucleotides read TGTGCCAGCAGCTTGGAGACCGGGACAGCGTTTAATTCACCCCTCCACTTT.